This T cell receptor (beta chain) was sequenced during a study of beta chain features in type 1 diabetes (dated by TCRdb to the late 2010s). As for the study more broadly: No differences in mean age, gender distribution, total cell number or subset yield were found between patients and healthy donors. A total of approximately 100 million sorted cells were examined across all samples, and the number of cells per subset was strongly correlated with RNA yield. In the study, recently diagnosed type 1 diabetes patients and matched healthy donors were compared on the TCRB repertoires of their sorted circulating CD4+ T cell subsets. Whereas all 30 or so donors provided naive and central memory subsets, regulatory and stem cell-like memory subsets were isolated from just 8 patients and roughly eight healthy donors. General study outcomes and caveats: Shorter templates might be favored by PCR, yet because patient and control samples were amplified and corrected together, any such skew would affect both groups equally. Because cDNA rather than genomic DNA was sequenced, highly expressing activated cells could have been over-represented, although no difference in activation and CD3 levels was found between groups. Naive, central memory and regulatory TCRB repertoires appeared to be more alike among patients than among healthy donors. At VDJ recombination sites, type 1 diabetes patients had fewer insertions and more deleted nucleotides, which implies abnormalities in thymic rearrangement. In all four CD4+ subsets, TCRB CDR3 length was moderately but significantly shorter in type 1 diabetes patients. Because the HLA sub-analyses included only small numbers of individuals, any influence of HLA type on TCRB rearrangement was left unresolved.

The CDR3 holds 14 amino acids from the cysteine to the phenylalanine. Of all the DNA, just the CDR3 is kept, 42 bases in frame from base 1. The germline V gene (reference sequence) provides CDR1 GTSNPN and CDR2 SVGIG. V ends up 3 bases short and J 3 bases short, with an unmatched junction base count of 8. This clone was picked up a small number of times. This clone's antigen is unknown. The record has no base qualities; no much larger clone is one base away. From each donor, a single peripheral blood sample of 90 to 150 mL on average was drawn into heparinised tubes. A BD FACSAria II and a panel including CD45RO, CCR7, CD25, CD127, CD95 and CD27 were used to sort naive, central memory, regulatory and stem cell-like memory CD4+ T cells. A purity above 98% was achieved for all sorted populations. PBMCs were separated immediately by Lymphoprep density gradient centrifugation and were stained directly, without being cultured. To minimize batch effects, samples were stained and sorted in pairs, one healthy donor with one patient per experiment.

The entire amount of isolated RNA was reverse transcribed using the High Capacity cDNA Reverse Transcription Kit, so the sequenced TCRB transcripts were expressed ones. Naive, central memory and regulatory T cell samples underwent deep immunoSEQ sequencing, averaging approximately 3.5 million total reads per sample. Sorted cells were lysed in RLT buffer and RNA was extracted with DNase-treated RNeasy Micro or Mini kits, depending on cell number. To prevent cross-contamination, each cell subset was processed individually, whereas patient and healthy donor samples were processed jointly. TCRB sequences were amplified from cDNA with the immunoSEQ multiplex PCR, producing 87-bp fragments spanning the CDR3 region. Sequencing of the amplicons was performed on the Illumina HiSeq platform. Under the source paper's analysis protocol: Synthetic template baselines were used to correct PCR bias computationally, reads within Hamming distance 2 were collapsed, and singletons that could not be merged were discarded. Reads were aligned against IMGT to assign V, D and J genes, CDR3 length and insertions or deletions at six rearrangement sites. Within each subset, clonotype counts were normalized to sorted cell number, and only after that were true diversity and Gini coefficients computed with the tcR R package. Repertoire sharing was quantified using the overlap coefficient calculated on TCRB nucleotide sequences. Out-of-frame TCRB sequences from naive cells were analyzed as a proxy for the pre-selection repertoire. TCRdb took this table from immuneACCESS and kept in-frame rearrangements with V and J called. Such tables lack part of the clones; where checked against another copy, unresolved V genes explain under half of the gap, and the rest is unexplained. Clonal size and the V and J genes are those of that table, whereas D and trimming came from the DNA. This sample gives 350,000 or so clones in total; 15% to 20% of them show up just once. The top ten clones comprise about 0.044% of the sample.

The V and J genes are TRBV30 and TRBJ2-7; TRBD2 aligns with 7 central bases. Sequenced input: naive CD4+ T cells from blood. What this sample's cell subset or site label stands for: true naive CD4+ T cells. This clonotype was obtained from a woman in her late teens or twenties in good health. The sequenced DNA: TGTGCCTGGAGCCTGGGAGGGAGCTTCTACGAGCAGTACTTC. The resulting protein is CAWSLGGSFYEQYF. Outside the CDR3, residues come from the reference TRBV30 and TRBJ2-7 proteins, so the full variable domain is: SQTIHQWPATLVQPVGSPLSLECTVEGTSNPNLYWYRQAAGRGLQLLFYSVGIGQISSEVPQNLSASRPQDRQFILSSKKLLLSDSGFYLCAWSLGGSFYEQYFGPGTRLTVT.